A selection of T cell receptor beta chains follows, all from one sample in a study of naive and memory T cell subsets. TCRdb ran MiXCR on the UMI-ligation and nested PCR reads and lists one entry per CDR3 protein. The data contain 130,000 to 150,000 distinct CDR3 sequences, over 15% of them singletons. The sequenced material came from naive CD4+ T cells from blood. All receptors derive from a human donor in good health. Each CDR3 is given with its conserved first and last residue. Fields, in order: clone size, J gene, V gene, D gene, CDR3 DNA, CDR3 protein. A D gene is named only where the DNA matches it firmly. The size of a clone is reported for some rows only, either as once, few or many, or as a class for expanded clones.

>.|TRBJ2-5|TRBV24-1|TRBD2
TGTGCCACCAGTGATCCGCGAGGAGAGCTAGCGGGTAAAGAGACCCAGTACTTC
CATSDPRGELAGKETQYF
>.|TRBJ2-2|TRBV7-9|TRBD1
TGTGCCAGCAGCTACGGACAGGGTGACACCGGGGAGCTGTTTTTT
CASSYGQGDTGELFF
>many|TRBJ2-1|TRBV14|.
TGTGCCAGCAGCCAAGGGTCCTTCACGGATGAGCAGTTCTTC
CASSQGSFTDEQFF
>.|TRBJ2-1|TRBV10-3|TRBD1
TGTGCCATCAGTGAGTCTCAGGGGGTCATGAATGAGCAGTTCTTC
CAISESQGVMNEQFF
>.|TRBJ2-3|TRBV24-1|.
TGTGCCACCGGGGATGGATACACAGATACGCAGTATTTT
CATGDGYTDTQYF
>.|TRBJ2-7|TRBV7-6|.
TGTGCCAGCAGCTTACTTGCTTTCGAGAAGCAGTACTTC
CASSLLAFEKQYF
>.|TRBJ1-5|TRBV12-3/TRBV12-4|.
TGTGCCAGCAGTTCAGGGACACGGCTGAATCAGCCCCAGCATTTT
CASSSGTRLNQPQHF
>.|TRBJ2-7|TRBV7-2|.
TGTGCCAGCAGCTTAACGCGGAACTACGAGCAGTACTTC
CASSLTRNYEQYF
>few|TRBJ2-7|TRBV6-2/TRBV6-3|.
TGTGCCAGCACCTTGGCGGGGAGCTCCTACGAGCAGTACTTC
CASTLAGSSYEQYF
>few|TRBJ1-1|TRBV6-5|TRBD1
TGTGCCAGCAGGAAAGGACAGGGCGAAGCTTTCTTT
CASRKGQGEAFF
>few|TRBJ2-7|TRBV28|.
TGTGCCAGCAGTTTAGGATCCGGAAAGTACTTC
CASSLGSGKYF
>.|TRBJ1-5|TRBV19|.
TGTGCCAGTACCCCCAGGTCCGGTCATAGCAATCAGCCCCAGCATTTT
CASTPRSGHSNQPQHF
>few|TRBJ2-1|TRBV11-2|TRBD2
TGTGCCAGCAGCCCCCGACTAGCGGGAGCAGGCAATGAGCAGTTCTTC
CASSPRLAGAGNEQFF
>.|TRBJ1-5|TRBV28|.
TGTGCCAGCAGTTTTGGATTAAGCAATCAGCCCCAGCATTTT
CASSFGLSNQPQHF
>many|TRBJ2-7|TRBV29-1|TRBD2
TGCAGCGTTGCCACCCGACTAGCGGGAGGGAAATACGAGCAGTACTTC
CSVATRLAGGKYEQYF
>.|TRBJ2-3|TRBV3-1|.
TGTGCCAGCAGCCAAGAAGGTAGCACAGATACGCAGTATTTT
CASSQEGSTDTQYF
>few|TRBJ2-1|TRBV7-9|TRBD2
TGTGCCAGCAGCTTAGGCGGACTAGCGGGGAGCTCCTACAATGAGCAGTTCTTC
CASSLGGLAGSSYNEQFF
>.|TRBJ2-3|TRBV12-3/TRBV12-4|.
TGTGCCAGCAGTTTACTAAAATACGTGGATACGCAGTATTTT
CASSLLKYVDTQYF
>few|TRBJ2-3|TRBV7-2|.
TGTGCCAGCAGCACCTACCGGGACACAGATACGCAGTATTTT
CASSTYRDTDTQYF
>.|TRBJ2-5|TRBV19|.
TGTGCCAGTAGTATAGCCAGGGGGGGAGGAGAGACCCAGTACTTC
CASSIARGGGETQYF
>.|TRBJ2-3|TRBV18|.
TGTGCCAGCTCACCGCCGGGACGGGCAAGCATCACAGATACGCAGTATTTT
CASSPPGRASITDTQYF
>.|TRBJ2-6|TRBV18|.
TGTGCCAGCTCCCTTAATAAGGCTGGGGCCAACGTCCTGACTTTC
CASSLNKAGANVLTF
>.|TRBJ2-7|TRBV20-1|.
TGCAGTGCTAGAGACGGACGGGGCGAGCAGTACTTC
CSARDGRGEQYF
>.|TRBJ2-1|TRBV12-3/TRBV12-4|TRBD2
TGTGCCAGCAGCGGGGGACTAGCTGCGAGCAATGAGCAGTTCTTC
CASSGGLAASNEQFF
>.|TRBJ1-5|TRBV18|.
TGTGCCAGCTCACGCCCGGACAGCCACAATCAGCCCCAGCATTTT
CASSRPDSHNQPQHF
>few|TRBJ2-7|TRBV3-1|.
TGTGCCAGCAGCCCCGGGGCAGGAATCTCCTACGAGCAGTACTTC
CASSPGAGISYEQYF